This T cell receptor beta chain was obtained from a study of T cells in Graves' hyperthyroidism and ophthalmopathy (dated by TCRdb to between 2018 and 2021). Background on the whole study: Peripheral blood samples were taken at initial diagnosis, before any treatment was given. Following sampling, methimazole starting at 30 mg daily was given to hyperthyroidism patients, and high-dose intravenous methylprednisolone was given to ophthalmopathy patients. Thyroid tissue and blood T-cell repertoires from several Graves' hyperthyroidism patients were also compared in the study. TCR Vbeta CDR3 sequencing of 135 peripheral blood samples (43 ophthalmopathy, 75 hyperthyroidism and roughly 17 progressor patients) is reported in the paper. TCR V-J signatures able to tell the groups apart were searched for in a discovery cohort of 90 to 100 patients, of whom around 42 had Graves' ophthalmopathy and roughly 57 had stable Graves' hyperthyroidism. Whether ophthalmopathy could be predicted prospectively was tested in an independent validation cohort made up of roughly 19 hyperthyroidism patients plus 17 patients who later progressed to ophthalmopathy. The 90 to 100 discovery patients were randomly divided into training and test sets at a 7:3 ratio. General findings and caveats noted by the study authors: Ophthalmopathy was separated from stable hyperthyroidism by a 13 V-J signature model, with approximately 89% sensitivity and around 81% specificity obtained in cross-validation and 80%/75% obtained in testing. During validation, the model predicted progression to ophthalmopathy a median of approximately 7 months ahead of onset, with around 70% sensitivity and 72.22% specificity. Most expanded thyroid clonotypes (frequency above 0.001) were also found in blood, which suggests that blood repertoires may mirror thyroid immune responses. No statistical method was used to set the sample size in advance, and investigators knew the group allocation.

Amplification of TCR beta CDR3 regions was carried out from RNA transcripts. For the first round of RT-PCR on the TCR CDR3, the HTBI primer set was used together with the Qiagen OneStep RT-PCR kit. A second multiplex PCR round built the libraries, followed by size selection and purification. Libraries were sequenced paired-end with 100 bp reads on an Illumina HiSeq2000. On the study's bioinformatics: SOAPnuke was used to process the raw data, throwing out any read that contained adapters or uncalled bases, had a mean Phred below 15, or lacked an exact constant-primer or identifier match. COPE v1.2.5 was used to merge high-quality paired reads, and clonotypes were defined as unique nucleotide sequences. MiTCR v1.1 was used to align the clonotypes against IMGT TRBV, TRBD and TRBJ reference segments. Analysis was restricted to V-J combinations with a frequency above 0.0001, which covered roughly 99% of repertoires. The TCS score was defined as the ratio of F50 (clonal expansion) to E x V (chaos), calculated using BLOSUM62-based TCRdist between CDR3 peptides within each V-J. Welch's t-statistics and random forest reduced just over 500 V-J features to roughly 13, which were used in a naive Bayes classifier (R e1071). TCRdb's own reprocessing of the public reads used fastp at Q25 and MiXCR and kept productive beta chains. For every CDR3 protein sequence, its rows merge into one entry that carries the most common genes and DNA. The V and J calls were not made by the authors but by TCRdb's processing. This sample comprises a few hundred thousand distinct CDR3 sequences, about a sixth of them detected only once. Roughly 3.5% of the sample belongs to the ten largest clones.

Ophthalmopathy patients had moderately to severely active disease, Clinical Activity Score of at least 3, NOSPECS grade of at least 4, and duration under 3 months. The study excluded patients with uncontrolled infections, other autoimmune diseases, pregnancy or lactation. Diagnoses relied on clinical symptoms, serum thyroxine and TRAb, thyroid ultrasound and orbital computed tomography. PBMCs were separated from roughly 10 ml of fresh peripheral blood using Ficoll-Paque density gradient centrifugation. Trizol reagent was used to extract total RNA, and RNA quality was then checked on an Agilent 2100 Bioanalyzer. The sample holds a few counts of this clonotype. The antigen this receptor binds is unknown. No base quality values were provided; no much bigger clone lies one nucleotide off. The source of this sequence is a woman aged 40 to 55 with Graves' ophthalmopathy. The sample was blood.

The bases are TGTGCCTGGCCCGGGGACCCACTCACAGATACGCAGTATTTT. The resulting protein is CAWPGDPLTDTQYF. The rearranged chain carries TRBV30 and TRBJ2-3; the D segment might be TRBD1 or TRBD2, since each matches 5 bases. CDR1 and CDR2, per the germline V gene (reference sequence), are GTSNPN and SVGIG. The CDR3 goes from the cysteine to the phenylalanine over 14 residues. Only the CDR3 portion is preserved as DNA: 42 bases, with reading frame beginning at the first base. The germline ends are 14 bases apart after V is trimmed by 5 bases and J by 2 bases.